This entry lists 9 T cell receptor beta chains sequenced from one sample in a study of blood T cell repertoires in COVID-19. Repertoires were generated with immunoSEQ multiplex PCR, while TCRdb's copy carries only in-frame clones and drops some. Among about 200,000 clones listed, around 84% were seen once. Sequenced: PBMCs or T cells enriched from blood (not recorded which). The receptors come from a middle-aged man who had recovered from COVID-19.

The chain carries TRBV5-1 and TRBJ1-1, with a tentative D call TRBD1 (5 bases). Trimming pared 3 bases from V and 3 bases from J, leaving 15 bases between. Per the germline V gene, CDR1 is SGHRS and CDR2 is YFSETQ. This CDR3 has 15 residues. This CDR3 is CASSWDFKLYTEAFF. Written as DNA, the CDR3 is TGCGCCAGCAGCTGGGACTTTAAATTGTACACTGAAGCTTTCTTT. Combining the CDR3 with reference TRBV5-1 and TRBJ1-1 gives the whole variable domain KAGVTQTPRYLIKTRGQQVTLSCSPISGHRSVSWYQQTPGQGLQFLFEYFSETQRNKGNFPGRFSGRQFSNSRSEMNVSTLELGDSALYLCASSWDFKLYTEAFFGQGTRLTVV.

This sequence joins TRBV5-1 and TRBJ2-1; 7 bases agree with TRBD2. V lost 0 bases to trimming and J lost 10 bases; unmatched junction nucleotides: 13. Germline loops: CDR1 SGHRS, CDR2 YFSETQ. The CDR3 covers 16 residues. CDR3 amino acids: CASSLDGGSFSSEQFF. The DNA for the CDR3 is TGCGCCAGCAGCTTGGATGGCGGGAGTTTTAGTAGCGAGCAGTTCTTC.

This clone appeared once. Additional DNA sequences in this sample encode the identical CDR3. V usage is TRBV29-1 and J usage is TRBJ2-1; a possible D gene is TRBD2 (7 bases). Trimming shortened V by 6 bases and J by 7 bases, and 10 bases separated the two germline ends. The CDR3 is 11 amino acids. Germline lookup yields CDR1 SQVTM and CDR2 ANQGSEA. In DNA, the CDR3 is TGCAGCGTGGAGGGGGGGAATGAGCAGTTCTTC. Translation: CSVEGGNEQFF.

The chain carries TRBV18 and TRBJ2-2, with 7 positions matching TRBD1. CDR3 length: 16 residues. Germline values: CDR1 KGHSH, CDR2 LQKENI. V lost 2 bases to trimming and J lost 0 bases; unmatched junction nucleotides: 3. CDR3 sequence (DNA): TGTGCCAGCTCACCAATTGGGACAGCGAACACCGGGGAGCTGTTTTTT. It is translated as CASSPIGTANTGELFF. The full variable domain, rest sourced from reference TRBV18 and TRBJ2-2, is NAGVMQNPRHLVRRRGQEARLRCSPMKGHSHVYWYRQLPEEGLKFMVYLQKENIIDESGMPKERFSAEFPKEGPSILRIQQVVRGDSAAYFCASSPIGTANTGELFFGEGSRLTVL.

The J gene is TRBJ2-3, the V gene TRBV7-3, with D maybe TRBD2 (5 bases). This CDR3 contains 15 residues. Between the trimmed V and J ends, which lost 6 bases and 4 bases, there was a span of 17 bases. Per the germline V gene, CDR1 is SGHTA and CDR2 is FQGTGA. CDR3: CASSSLGGSADTQYF. The CDR3, as DNA: TGTGCCAGCAGTTCTCTAGGTGGGAGTGCAGATACGCAGTATTTT.

The chain couples TRBV27 to TRBJ2-2, with 10 bases identical to TRBD1. Germline assignment: CDR1 MNHEY and CDR2 SMNVEV (reference sequence). CDR3 length: 16 residues. V shed 6 bases and J 5 bases; nucleotides not matched to a gene: 9. The CDR3 spells CASRFGTGDGTGELFF. In DNA, the CDR3 is TGTGCCAGCAGGTTTGGGACAGGGGATGGAACCGGGGAGCTGTTTTTT.

This chain uses TRBV4-2 with TRBJ2-7; D is unclear. The V and J ends lost 1 base and 2 bases respectively, with 12 bases between them. The CDR3 consists of 15 residues. The germline CDR1 and CDR2 sequences are LGHNA and YNFKEQ. This CDR3 reads CASSQVGDLTYEQYF. CDR3 coding DNA: TGTGCCAGCAGCCAAGTCGGAGACTTGACCTACGAGCAGTACTTC.

This clone showed up just a few times. This sequence joins TRBV11-2 and TRBJ2-1, with TRBD2 as a possible D gene (5 bases). Germline V gene data show CDR1 as SGHAT and CDR2 as FQNNGV. Trimming shortened V by 1 base and J by 10 bases, and 14 bases separated the two germline ends. The length of the CDR3 is 14 residues. The CDR3 protein is CASSLGGGLVEQFF. The CDR3 DNA reads as TGTGCCAGCAGCTTAGGCGGAGGTCTGGTCGAGCAGTTCTTC.

The rearrangement uses TRBV19 and TRBJ2-3; D is ambiguous. The V and J ends lost 4 bases and 8 bases respectively, with 16 bases between them. The germline CDR1 and CDR2 sequences are LNHDA and SQIVND (reference sequence). There are 14 residues in the CDR3. The CDR3 reads CASSTSYSGGTQYF. CDR3 nucleotide sequence: TGTGCCAGTAGTACCTCCTATAGTGGTGGTACGCAGTATTTT.